This T cell receptor (beta chain) was profiled in a study of T cell repertoires in cytomegalovirus infection (dated by TCRdb to the late 2010s). Broadly, across the study: Peptide stimulations targeted recently identified HLA-C-restricted CMV epitopes, whose presentation resists viral immunomodulation, together with well-studied HLA-B-restricted epitopes. Because public TCR beta signatures pointed to carriage of CMV infection together with the matching HLA type, the HLA type of each donor mattered for the analysis.

Turning to this clonotype: What this receptor recognizes is not known. Base qualities are not recorded, but no much larger clone differs from it by a single base.

The germline V gene supplies CDR1 KGHSH and CDR2 LQKENI. The CDR3 holds 14 amino acids from the cysteine to the phenylalanine. The sequence is cut down to CDR3 DNA, 42 bases in frame from base 1. V loses 1 base, J loses 6 bases, and the germline ends lie 11 bases apart. Sequenced using an Illumina HiSeq 1500. Starting from the raw public reads, TCRdb applied fastp trimming at Q25, assembled clones with MiXCR and retained in-frame beta chains. Each CDR3 protein gets just one entry, which takes the most common genes and DNA from the rows behind it. Present in this sample are about 500,000 distinct CDR3 sequences, 30% to 35% of which were seen just once. The ten largest clones add up to roughly a sixth of the sample. The treatment or condition label for this specimen denotes: in vitro stimulation with specific CMV peptide epitopes to enrich CMV-specific T cells. What the authors observed across the whole study: In both this cohort and an independent approximately 350-donor cohort, the cumulative frequency of public TCR beta family members distinguished carriers of CMV infection plus the relevant HLA type. In the ex vivo response, HLA-C-restricted CMV-specific TCR beta clonotypes were dominant, and in two of eight donors the single most frequent clonotype came from this HLA-C-restricted group.

This sequence uses TRBV18 and TRBJ2-3; a weak D assignment points to TRBD1 (6 bases agree). The sequence was obtained from a human donor in good health (CMV status not recorded). Some clones in this sample may be carry-over from other donors' samples. The starting material was cultured PBMCs, obtained from culture after CMV antigen stimulation. The DNA sequence is given as TGTGCCAGCTCACCACTGACAGGAATGGATACGCAGTATTTT. Its translation reads: CASSPLTGMDTQYF.